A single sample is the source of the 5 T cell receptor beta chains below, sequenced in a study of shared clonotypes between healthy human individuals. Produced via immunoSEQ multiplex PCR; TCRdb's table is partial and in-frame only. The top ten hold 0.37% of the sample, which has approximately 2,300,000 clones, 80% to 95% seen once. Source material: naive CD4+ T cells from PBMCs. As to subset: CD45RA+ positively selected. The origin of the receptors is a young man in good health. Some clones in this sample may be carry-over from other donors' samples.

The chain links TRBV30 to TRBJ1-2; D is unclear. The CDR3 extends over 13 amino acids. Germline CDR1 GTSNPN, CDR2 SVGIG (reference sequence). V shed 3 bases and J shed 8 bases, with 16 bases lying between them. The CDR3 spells CAWRKMAASGYTF. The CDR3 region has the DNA TGTGCCTGGAGAAAAATGGCAGCTTCAGGCTACACCTTC.

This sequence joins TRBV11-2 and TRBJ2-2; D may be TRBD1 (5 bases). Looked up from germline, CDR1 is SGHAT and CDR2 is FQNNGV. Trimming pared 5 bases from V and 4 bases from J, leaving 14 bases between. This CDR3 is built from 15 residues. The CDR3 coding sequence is TGTGCCAGCAGCGGACAAGAGGATTTCACCGGGGAGCTGTTTTTT. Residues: CASSGQEDFTGELFF. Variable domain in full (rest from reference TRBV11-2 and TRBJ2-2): EAGVAQSPRYKIIEKRQSVAFWCNPISGHATLYWYQQILGQGPKLLIQFQNNGVVDDSQLPKDRFSAERLKGVDSTLKIQPAKLEDSAVYLCASSGQEDFTGELFFGEGSRLTVL.

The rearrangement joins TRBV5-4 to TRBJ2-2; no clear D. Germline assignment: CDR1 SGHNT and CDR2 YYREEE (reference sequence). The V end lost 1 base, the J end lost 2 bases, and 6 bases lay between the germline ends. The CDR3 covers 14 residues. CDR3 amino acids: CASSLLLNTGELFF. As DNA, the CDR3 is TGTGCCAGCAGCTTGCTACTAAACACCGGGGAGCTGTTTTTT.

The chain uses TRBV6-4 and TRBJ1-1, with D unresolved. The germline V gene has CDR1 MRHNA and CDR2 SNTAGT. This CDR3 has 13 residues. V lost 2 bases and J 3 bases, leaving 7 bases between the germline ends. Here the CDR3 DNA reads TGTGCCAGCAGTGACCTCCCACACACTGAAGCTTTCTTT. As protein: CASSDLPHTEAFF.

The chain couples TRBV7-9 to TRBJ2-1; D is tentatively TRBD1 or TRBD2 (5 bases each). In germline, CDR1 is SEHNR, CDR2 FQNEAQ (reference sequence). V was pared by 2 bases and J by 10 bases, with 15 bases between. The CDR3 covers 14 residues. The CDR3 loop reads CASSLWDPLGEQFF. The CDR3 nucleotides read TGTGCCAGCAGCTTATGGGACCCCTTGGGGGAGCAGTTCTTC.